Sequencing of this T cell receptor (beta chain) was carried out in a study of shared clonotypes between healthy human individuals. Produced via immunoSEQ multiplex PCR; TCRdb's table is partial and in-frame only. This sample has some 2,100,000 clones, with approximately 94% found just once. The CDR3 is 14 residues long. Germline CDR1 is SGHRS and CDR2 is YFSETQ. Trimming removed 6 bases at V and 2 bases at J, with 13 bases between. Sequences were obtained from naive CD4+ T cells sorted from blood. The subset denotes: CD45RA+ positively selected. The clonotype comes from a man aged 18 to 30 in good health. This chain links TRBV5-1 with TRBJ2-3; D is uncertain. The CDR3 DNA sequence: TGCGCCAGCACCCCCTCGGCGGCCACAGATACGCAGTATTTT. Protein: CASTPSAATDTQYF.